Each of the 22 T cell receptor beta chains below was sequenced from the same sample in a study of cytomegalovirus exposure and HLA in healthy donors. The PCR had 60 Vbeta and 13 Jbeta primers. Assay used: immunoSEQ multiplex PCR; TCRdb lists only in-frame clones, some missing. The sample includes roughly 99,000 clones, roughly 72% of them seen just once. Sequenced sample: PBMCs. Source of these receptors: a young man in good health and CMV-seronegative.

This chain joins TRBV27 and TRBJ1-1, with 7 bases identical to TRBD1. V lost 6 bases to trimming and J lost 1 base; unmatched junction nucleotides: 2. The CDR3 has 13 amino acids. The germline gives CDR1 MNHEY, CDR2 SMNVEV (reference sequence). CDR3 sequence: CASSHRGNTEAFF. CDR3 DNA: TGTGCCAGCAGCCACAGGGGGAACACTGAAGCTTTCTTT.

The chain joins TRBV5-1 to TRBJ2-3, with D hard to call. Germline values: CDR1 SGHRS, CDR2 YFSETQ. The CDR3 is 15 amino acids. Trimming took 0 bases from V and 0 from J, leaving 8 bases between them. The chain's CDR3 is CASSLVQASTDTQYF. CDR3 coding DNA: TGCGCCAGCAGCTTGGTGCAGGCCAGCACAGATACGCAGTATTTT.

The genes are TRBV5-1 and TRBJ2-3; D gene unclear. V lost 5 bases to trimming and J lost 0 bases, with 13 bases between them. This CDR3 is 15 amino acids long. Per germline, CDR1 SGHRS and CDR2 YFSETQ. The CDR3, as DNA: TGCGCCAGCAGAGTTGAGGCAGCTAGCACAGATACGCAGTATTTT. This gives the protein CASRVEAASTDTQYF.

Here the CDR3 reads CASSRGNTGELFF. For the CDR3, the DNA is TGTGCCAGCAGTAGGGGGAACACCGGGGAGCTGTTTTTT. The chain is built from TRBV6-4 and TRBJ2-2; weak D call: TRBD1 (5 bases). The CDR3 loop spans 13 amino acids. Looked up from germline, CDR1 is MRHNA and CDR2 is SNTAGT. Trimming took 5 bases from V and 1 from J, leaving 5 bases between them.

DNA for the CDR3: TGTGCCAGCTCACTCCAGGTACAGCTCGATCAGCCCCAGCATTTT. Encoded protein: CASSLQVQLDQPQHF. This rearrangement joins TRBV21-1 to TRBJ1-5; the DNA was not compared with TRBD1, the D call given in the table. TRBV21-1 is labeled a pseudogene. The CDR3 contains 15 residues.

This clone was recorded only once. The genes are TRBV5-1 and TRBJ2-7; the match to TRBD1 covers 9 bases. The CDR3 spans 15 residues. In germline, CDR1 is SGHRS, CDR2 YFSETQ. V lost 4 bases to trimming and J lost 7 bases; unmatched junction nucleotides: 12. CDR3 residues: CASSGGGQGVREQYF. The DNA of the CDR3 is TGCGCCAGCAGCGGTGGGGGACAGGGTGTAAGGGAGCAGTACTTC.

Note on this clone: Other nucleotide sequences in the sample specify the same CDR3. This rearrangement joins TRBV9 to TRBJ2-1, with TRBD2 matching over 7 bases. Germline-derived CDR1 and CDR2 are SGDLS and YYNGEE. V lost 5 bases, J lost 9 bases, and 14 bases stayed unmatched. This CDR3 is 15 amino acids long. The CDR3 region is CASSGFAGVVGEQFF. As DNA, the CDR3 is TGTGCCAGCAGTGGCTTTGCGGGAGTAGTGGGTGAGCAGTTCTTC.

The rearrangement joins TRBV19 to TRBJ2-1; TRBD2 matches 11 bases. Germline CDR1 LNHDA, CDR2 SQIVND (reference sequence). The CDR3 runs 13 residues. J lost 5 bases, V lost 8 bases, and 2 bases had no gene match. The CDR3 nucleotides are TGTGCCAGTGCGACTAGCGGGAACAATGAGCAGTTCTTC. Protein sequence: CASATSGNNEQFF.

This sequence joins TRBV30 and TRBJ1-2, with 7 bases matching TRBD1. There are 13 residues in the CDR3. The germline CDR1 and CDR2 sequences are GTSNPN and SVGIG (reference sequence). The junction had 9 bases not matched to a gene; V was cut back by 3 bases and J by 8 bases. The CDR3 bases are TGTGCCTGGAGGGATACGGGACAGAGCGGCTACACCTTC. It codes for CAWRDTGQSGYTF.

This chain joins TRBV6-1 and TRBJ2-2; D perhaps matches TRBD2 (6 bases). V was trimmed by 2 bases and J by 0 bases, leaving 13 bases between them. The germline CDR1 and CDR2 sequences are MNHNS and SASEGT. The CDR3 runs to 17 residues. The CDR3 here is CASSEPGGTANTGELFF. The CDR3 coding sequence is TGTGCCAGCAGTGAACCTGGCGGGACGGCGAACACCGGGGAGCTGTTTTTT.

V and J are TRBV10-3 and TRBJ1-2; 10 bases agree with TRBD1. Per the germline V gene, CDR1 is ENHRY and CDR2 is SYGVKD. The CDR3 runs 16 residues. J gave up 5 bases and V 0 bases, and 6 bases lay outside the gene matches. The CDR3 DNA reads as TGTGCCATCAGTGAGTCGGACAGGGGGTCAAATTATGGCTACACCTTC. Translated, it gives CAISESDRGSNYGYTF.

This clone was seen a handful of times. This chain links TRBV7-2 with TRBJ1-2; 7 bases align to TRBD1. The CDR3 has 13 amino acids. Per the germline V gene, CDR1 is SGHTA and CDR2 is FQGNSA. V shed 5 bases and J 4 bases; nucleotides not matched to a gene: 4. The CDR3 region has the DNA TGTGCCAGCAGCCCGGGACAGACCTATGGCTACACCTTC. This codes for CASSPGQTYGYTF.

The CDR3 bases are TGTGCCAGCGGGAGGACAGGGGGGTATGGCTACACCTTC. Translation gives CASGRTGGYGYTF. J is TRBJ1-2 and V is TRBV5-8, with 10 nucleotides matching TRBD1. Germline CDR1 is SGHTS and CDR2 is YDEGEE. V lost 7 bases to trimming and J lost 5 bases; unmatched junction nucleotides: 5. The CDR3 spans 13 residues. Using reference TRBV5-8 and TRBJ1-2 for the parts outside the CDR3, the full variable domain is EAGVTQSPTHLIKTRGQQATLRCSPISGHTSVYWYQQALGLGLQFLLWYDEGEERNRGNFPPRFSGRQFPNYSSELNVNALELEDSALYLCASGRTGGYGYTFGSGTRLTVV.

The chain combines TRBV5-1 with TRBJ2-2; D gene unclear. V lost 3 bases to trimming and J lost 6 bases, with 6 bases between them. CDR3 length: 12 amino acids. Germline lookup yields CDR1 SGHRS and CDR2 YFSETQ. The CDR3: CASSSGAGELFF. The CDR3 nucleotides are TGCGCCAGCAGCTCGGGTGCCGGGGAGCTGTTTTTT.

CDR3 DNA: TGTGCCAGTAGCCCCCTTGCAGGGCCCCAGCCCCAGCATTTT. Its protein is CASSPLAGPQPQHF. The V call is TRBV19, the J call TRBJ1-5, with D maybe TRBD1 (5 bases). This CDR3 spans 14 amino acids. Trimming removed 6 bases at V and 7 bases at J, with 16 bases between. Germline assignment: CDR1 LNHDA and CDR2 SQIVND (reference sequence).

J is TRBJ1-1 and V is TRBV7-8; 8 nucleotides line up with TRBD1. There are 16 residues in the CDR3. The germline gives CDR1 SGHVS, CDR2 FQNEAQ. Trimming cost V 5 bases and J 5 bases; bases outside gene matches: 13. CDR3 sequence: CASSLRTGRTSTEAFF. The CDR3 DNA is TGTGCCAGCAGCCTACGGACAGGGCGAACGTCGACTGAAGCTTTCTTT.

The chain combines TRBV2 with TRBJ2-1, with D possibly matching TRBD2 (5 bases). Germline-derived CDR1 and CDR2 are SNHLY and FYNNEI. The V gene lost 3 bases and the J gene lost 10 bases, with 13 bases spanning the gap. CDR3 length equals 13 residues. CDR3 nucleotides: TGTGCCAGCAGTGAGGTGGACTCATGGGAGCAGTTCTTC. This codes for CASSEVDSWEQFF.

The chain is built from TRBV2 and TRBJ2-1; 8 bases match TRBD1. CDR1 is SNHLY, CDR2 FYNNEI, per germline. The trim removed 3 bases at V and 10 bases at J, leaving 11 bases unmatched. The CDR3 extends over 15 amino acids. CDR3 sequence (DNA): TGTGCCAGCAGTGACAGGTCGGCAGGGGGCAGGGAGCAGTTCTTC. As protein: CASSDRSAGGREQFF.

The chain has TRBV18 and TRBJ2-7; 9 nucleotides line up with TRBD1. After removal of 6 bases from V and 2 bases from J, the junction contained 8 bases not matched to a gene. The CDR3 consists of 15 residues. Per germline, CDR1 KGHSH and CDR2 LQKENI. CDR3 bases: TGTGCCAGCTCTCCAGGACAGGGGTTAACCTACGAGCAGTACTTC. Translating it yields CASSPGQGLTYEQYF.

J is TRBJ2-1 and V is TRBV5-6; 9 positions agree with TRBD2. Unmatched junction bases numbered 3, after V lost 0 bases and J lost 14 bases. The CDR3 runs 12 residues. Germline CDR1 reads SGHDT; CDR2 reads YYEEEE. The CDR3 loop reads CASSLGAGGKFF. CDR3 nucleotide sequence: TGTGCCAGCAGCTTGGGGGCGGGGGGGAAGTTCTTC.

In its sample, this clone was seen once. CDR3 protein: CASSLAPGGHNEQFF. Written as DNA, the CDR3 is TGCGCCAGCAGCTTGGCGCCGGGGGGGCACAATGAGCAGTTCTTC. The chain has TRBV5-1 and TRBJ2-1; 8 bases are shared with TRBD2. This CDR3 region has 15 residues. V lost 0 bases and J lost 5; bases outside the gene matches: 4. In germline, CDR1 is SGHRS, CDR2 YFSETQ.

The chain employs TRBV18 and TRBJ1-4, with 11 bases fitting TRBD1. V lost 3 bases and J lost 8; bases outside the gene matches: 5. The V gene's germline CDR1 is KGHSH and CDR2 LQKENI. The length of the CDR3 is 15 residues. The CDR3 DNA reads as TGTGCCAGCTCACCCTCGGGACAGGGGGAAGAAAAACTGTTTTTT. Its translation is CASSPSGQGEEKLFF.